This T cell receptor beta chain was profiled in a study of OX40 agonist ivuxolimab in advanced cancers. As for the study in general: Partial responses were observed in three patients, of whom one had hepatocellular carcinoma and two had cutaneous melanoma.

The study, taken as a whole, reports: Low normalized T-cell clonal expansion was also seen in some nonresponders.

At cycle 4 day 1, cycle 7 day 1, and baseline, blood was sampled. Only in-frame clones appear in the TCRdb table, and some are missing; sequencing was by immunoSEQ multiplex PCR. The sample has around 66,000 clones, 80% to 90% seen once. Turning to this clone: Its antigen is as yet unknown.

Germline lookup yields CDR1 MGHRA and CDR2 YSYEKL. The length of the CDR3 is 14 residues. Trimming took 5 bases from V and 5 from J; bases not matched to a gene: 3. The chain carries TRBV4-1 and TRBJ1-5; TRBD1 matches 10 bases. The input for sequencing was CD4+ or CD8+ T cells sorted from blood, taken in a trial of the OX40 agonist ivuxolimab. This receptor was obtained from an adult with an advanced solid tumor such as melanoma, head and neck, liver or kidney cancer. CDR3 residues: CASSATGGYQPQHF. The CDR3 DNA follows: TGCGCCAGCAGCGCGACAGGGGGCTATCAGCCCCAGCATTTT.